Reported below is one T cell receptor (beta chain). In the source study's methods: By means of reference gene primer amplification, nucleated cell counts were estimated. The method was immunoSEQ multiplex PCR; TCRdb's version includes in-frame clones alone and lacks a portion of them. From that table come the V and J calls and clone size; the DNA was used to work out D and trimming. Of some 230,000 clones in the sample, approximately 84% were seen once. The sample originates from a study of blood T cell repertoires in COVID-19. Two negative PCRs, clearance, or symptom resolution had been documented for recovered Cohort 3 donors. The CDR3 consists of 18 residues. CDR1 and CDR2 from the germline V gene are SGHAT and FQNNGV. V was clipped by 8 bases and J by 8 bases; unmatched bases: 17.

The V gene is TRBV11-2, the J gene TRBJ1-6; TRBD1 agrees at 11 bases. The specimen sequenced was PBMCs or T cells enriched from blood (not recorded which). The TCR was taken from a man in his forties who had recovered from COVID-19. This CDR3 is CASQSLGSWGQGDSPLHF. The CDR3 DNA sequence: TGTGCCAGCCAAAGCTTAGGTAGTTGGGGACAGGGGGATTCACCCCTCCACTTT.